Below, 19 T cell receptor beta chains from the same sample are listed, as sequenced in a study of graft-versus-host responses after intestinal transplantation. Profiled with immunoSEQ multiplex PCR; TCRdb holds only in-frame clones, not every one. The repertoire holds over 85,000 clones, with just under 95% as singletons. The antigens for these receptors are not known. The specimen comprised unstimulated CD8+ T cells sorted from spleen or lymph node cells, sampled before intestinal transplant. These receptors were collected from a human donor who received an intestinal transplant.

The V gene is TRBV19, the J gene TRBJ2-1; unclear D gene. The CDR3 is made up of 14 amino acids. Germline-derived CDR1 and CDR2 are LNHDA and SQIVND (reference sequence). V shed 4 bases and J shed 5 bases, with 12 bases lying between them. The CDR3 sequence is CASSSLGWNNEQFF. The CDR3 coding sequence is TGTGCCAGTAGTAGTTTGGGCTGGAACAATGAGCAGTTCTTC.

The CDR3 spells CASSEIYRGEGYTF. In DNA form, the CDR3 reads TGTGCCAGCAGTGAAATCTACAGGGGAGAAGGCTACACCTTC. The rearrangement uses TRBV6-1 and TRBJ1-2, with 7 nucleotides matching TRBD1. V lost 2 bases and J lost 8; bases outside the gene matches: 8. CDR3 size: 14 residues. CDR1 and CDR2 from the germline V gene are MNHNS and SASEGT.

This clone has just one count. The chain has TRBV5-1 and TRBJ2-4; TRBD1 matches 11 bases. Germline CDR1 is SGHRS and CDR2 is YFSETQ. CDR3 length equals 13 residues. The V segment lost 3 bases and the J segment 8 bases; nucleotides outside the gene matches: 1. CDR3 sequence reads: CASSWDRGDIQYF. DNA for the CDR3: TGCGCCAGCAGCTGGGACAGGGGGGACATTCAGTACTTC.

This rearrangement joins TRBV6-5 to TRBJ1-1; D is ambiguous. Looked up from germline, CDR1 is MNHEY and CDR2 is SVGAGI. The CDR3 runs 15 residues. V gave up 5 bases and J gave up 0 bases, with 13 bases separating them. The CDR3 nucleotides are TGTGCCAGCAGTAATATGTCACTTATGAACACTGAAGCTTTCTTT. Protein product: CASSNMSLMNTEAFF.

In the case of this clone: One end of the junction does not line up with germline, which may come from a read error. This CDR3 is also generated by other DNA sequences in the sample. V gene TRBV6-6 combines with J gene TRBJ2-7, with D tentatively TRBD1 (5 bases). The germline CDR1 and CDR2 sequences are MNHNY and SVGAGI (reference sequence). CDR3 length equals 12 residues. This CDR3 reads CASTETGTEQYF. The CDR3 nucleotides are TGTGCCAGCACCGAAACAGGAACCGAGCAGTACTTT.

The chain couples TRBV4-3 to TRBJ1-4, with 11 positions matching TRBD1. Per germline, CDR1 LGHNA and CDR2 YSLEER. Trimming took 2 bases from V and 7 from J; bases not matched to a gene: 12. This CDR3 has 18 residues. In nucleotides, the CDR3 is TGCGCCAGCAGCCAACCCCTGGTCGGACAGGGGGCGGTTGAAAAACTGTTTTTT. Its protein product is CASSQPLVGQGAVEKLFF.

This clone was counted once. The V gene is TRBV14, the J gene TRBJ1-3, with 10 positions matching TRBD1. This CDR3 is 18 amino acids long. V dropped 4 bases and J dropped 2; count of bases not matched to a gene: 11. CDR1 is SGHDN and CDR2 is FVKESK in the germline V gene. The CDR3, as DNA: TGTGCCAGCAGCCGATCGTTGACCGGGACAGGGGCTGGAAACACCATATATTTT. Amino acid sequence: CASSRSLTGTGAGNTIYF.

This sequence joins TRBV7-9 and TRBJ2-7, with D tentatively TRBD1 (5 bases). Trimming removed 5 bases at V and 8 bases at J, with 16 bases between. In germline, CDR1 is SEHNR, CDR2 FQNEAQ (reference sequence). The CDR3 has 13 amino acids. Here the CDR3 reads CASSPPEGEQQYF. CDR3 bases: TGTGCCAGCAGCCCCCCGGAAGGGGAACAGCAGTACTTC.

The chain uses TRBV7-8 and TRBJ2-7, with 7 bases fitting TRBD1. This CDR3 comprises 13 residues. In germline, CDR1 is SGHVS, CDR2 FQNEAQ. J gave up 7 bases and V 5 bases, and 8 bases lay outside the gene matches. In DNA form, the CDR3 reads TGTGCCAGCAGCCTTGGACAGGTGGGGGAGCAGTACTTC. The encoded protein is CASSLGQVGEQYF.

This chain joins TRBV27 and TRBJ1-1; D unresolved. V shed 6 bases and J shed 0 bases, with 8 bases lying between them. This CDR3 has 13 residues. The V gene's germline CDR1 is MNHEY and CDR2 SMNVEV (reference sequence). CDR3 sequence (DNA): TGTGCCAGCAGGAAGCTCCTGAACACTGAAGCTTTCTTT. This encodes CASRKLLNTEAFF.

Comments on this clone: This CDR3 is also generated by other DNA sequences in the sample. J is TRBJ2-7 and V is TRBV19; 7 bases agree with TRBD2. The junction had 10 bases not matched to a gene; V was cut back by 4 bases and J by 1 base. Germline lookup yields CDR1 LNHDA and CDR2 SQIVND (reference sequence). This CDR3 region has 16 residues. This CDR3 is CASSNPLERDSYEQYF. The DNA of the CDR3 is TGTGCCAGTAGTAACCCATTGGAGCGGGATTCCTACGAGCAGTACTTC.

This chain links TRBV2 with TRBJ1-2; 7 bases are shared with TRBD1. Germline loops: CDR1 SNHLY, CDR2 FYNNEI. V dropped 5 bases and J dropped 8; count of bases not matched to a gene: 8. This CDR3 has 13 residues. CDR3 protein: CASSTGQITGYTF. The CDR3 coding sequence is TGTGCCAGCAGTACGGGACAGATCACGGGCTACACCTTC.

The chain employs TRBV5-1 and TRBJ2-1; 15 nucleotides line up with TRBD2. CDR1 and CDR2 (germline): SGHRS, YFSETQ. V was clipped by 3 bases and J by 2 bases; unmatched bases: 0. This CDR3 has 16 residues. The CDR3 loop is CASSWTSGRAYNEQFF. The CDR3 bases are TGCGCCAGCAGCTGGACTAGCGGGAGGGCCTACAATGAGCAGTTCTTC.

To note about this clone: At the DNA level, this CDR3 is encoded by other sequences in the same sample as well. The chain combines TRBV19 with TRBJ2-7; 10 bases are shared with TRBD1. V shed 3 bases and J 2 bases; nucleotides not matched to a gene: 4. The germline CDR1 and CDR2 sequences are LNHDA and SQIVND (reference sequence). CDR3 length: 15 amino acids. The CDR3 loop is CASSIGTGATYEQYF. DNA for the CDR3: TGTGCCAGTAGTATCGGGACAGGGGCAACCTACGAGCAGTACTTC.

The chain carries TRBV29-1 and TRBJ2-1, with 14 bases identical to TRBD2. The length of the CDR3 is 14 residues. The V segment lost 1 base and the J segment 9 bases; nucleotides outside the gene matches: 2. CDR1 is SQVTM, CDR2 ANQGSEA, per germline. DNA of the CDR3: TGCAGCGTTGAAGGGGGACTAGCGGGAGTTGAGCAGTTCTTC. Amino acid sequence: CSVEGGLAGVEQFF.

The CDR3 sequence: CASSLAGAGGLYNEQFF. CDR3 bases: TGTGCCAGCAGCTTAGCGGGAGCGGGGGGACTATACAATGAGCAGTTCTTC. This chain joins TRBV7-2 and TRBJ2-1; 9 nucleotides match TRBD2. Trimming cost V 0 bases and J 4 bases; bases outside gene matches: 7. The CDR3 totals 17 residues. CDR1 is SGHTA, CDR2 FQGNSA, per germline.

This chain connects TRBV27 to TRBJ2-7; 7 nucleotides agree with TRBD2. V lost 0 bases to trimming and J lost 2 bases; unmatched junction nucleotides: 1. The CDR3 consists of 14 residues. Per germline, CDR1 MNHEY and CDR2 SMNVEV (reference sequence). The CDR3 coding sequence is TGTGCCAGCAGTTTATCGGCGGGGGCCTACGAGCAGTACTTC. Protein: CASSLSAGAYEQYF.

V and J are TRBV27 and TRBJ2-5; 15 bases are shared with TRBD2. The J call is in doubt because the DNA end fits TRBJ2-7 better. The germline CDR1 and CDR2 sequences are MNHEY and SMNVEV (reference sequence). CDR3 length equals 19 residues. In DNA, the CDR3 is TGTGCCAGCAGTTCCCACAGCGGGACTAGCGGGAGGTCTCCCTACGAGCAGTACTTC. Protein product: CASSSHSGTSGRSPYEQYF.

The rearrangement links TRBV6-1 to TRBJ2-5; D is possibly TRBD2 (5 bases). The germline V and J ends were trimmed by 3 bases and 1 base, with 15 bases remaining between them. Germline V gene data show CDR1 as MNHNS and CDR2 as SASEGT. CDR3 length: 16 residues. CDR3 nucleotide sequence: TGTGCCAGCAGTGATCTGACCGGACTGCTCCAAGAGACCCAGTACTTC. Protein product: CASSDLTGLLQETQYF.